Below are 24 T cell receptor beta chains sequenced from a single sample in a study of T-cell memory formation after mild COVID-19. MiXCR was run by TCRdb on the 5' RACE reads, yielding one entry per CDR3 protein. The sample lists 250,000 to 300,000 distinct CDR3 sequences, 15% to 20% occurring once. The sample comprised PBMCs or a T cell subset sorted from them (not recorded which). Receptors originate from a man aged 18 to 30 who had mild COVID-19 (a few samples of this study predate the infection). Cell type and time point are not known.

This clonotype is a singleton in its sample. The V call is TRBV10-3, the J call TRBJ2-7; D tentatively fits TRBD1 or TRBD2 (6 bases each). Germline V gene data show CDR1 as ENHRY and CDR2 as SYGVKD. This CDR3 has 14 residues. Trimming removed 7 bases from V and 6 bases from J, with 19 bases in between. CDR3 in DNA: TGTGCCATCAAGGAGGGGGACATCGGAGGCGAGCAGTACTTC. Its translation: CAIKEGDIGGEQYF.

The rearrangement uses TRBV6-1 and TRBJ1-2, with a weak D call TRBD1 (6 bases). The V and J ends lost 6 bases and 8 bases respectively, with 13 bases between them. The CDR3 has 12 amino acids. Germline-derived CDR1 and CDR2 are MNHNS and SASEGT. The CDR3 loop reads CASRGQVEGYTF. The CDR3 DNA is TGTGCCAGCAGGGGACAAGTAGAAGGCTACACCTTC.

The rearrangement joins TRBV12-5 to TRBJ2-7, with D hard to call. The CDR3 loop spans 11 amino acids. Germline V gene data show CDR1 as LGHNT and CDR2 as FRNRAP. V dropped 5 bases and J dropped 7 bases, with 9 bases sitting between them. This CDR3 reads CASGAHQEQYF. CDR3 nucleotide sequence: TGTGCTAGTGGTGCCCACCAGGAGCAGTACTTC.

This clonotype appeared many times. V and J are TRBV7-2 and TRBJ2-6, with D uncertain. Germline V CDR1 and CDR2: SGHTA, FQGNSA. V lost 1 base to trimming and J lost 4 bases, with 8 bases between them. The CDR3 is 15 residues long. CDR3 residues: CASSLDHSGANVLTF. The DNA for the CDR3 is TGTGCCAGCAGCTTAGACCACTCCGGGGCCAACGTCCTGACTTTC.

The J gene is TRBJ2-1, the V gene TRBV20-1; D might be TRBD2 (5 bases). This CDR3 spans 12 amino acids. Germline V CDR1 and CDR2: DFQATT, SNEGSKA (reference sequence). Trimming stripped 5 bases from V and 11 bases from J, with 16 bases between. The CDR3 spells CSASDSPTQQFF. For the CDR3, the DNA is TGCAGTGCTTCGGACTCACCGACGCAGCAGTTCTTC.

This clonotype was seen a few times. The chain joins TRBV7-9 to TRBJ1-2; 9 bases align to TRBD1. The ends lost 5 bases at V and 6 bases at J; junction bases unmatched: 4. Germline V gene lookup returns CDR1 SEHNR and CDR2 FQNEAQ (reference sequence). This CDR3 is 13 amino acids long. CDR3 region: CASSGWTGDGYTF. DNA of the CDR3: TGTGCCAGCAGCGGCTGGACAGGGGATGGCTACACCTTC.

The rearrangement joins TRBV4-3 to TRBJ1-3, with D maybe TRBD1 (5 bases). Looked up from germline, CDR1 is LGHNA and CDR2 is YSLEER. The CDR3 is made up of 14 amino acids. With 5 bases removed from V and 4 bases from J, the gap between germline ends came to 12 bases. In nucleotides, the CDR3 is TGCGCCAGCAGCGTGGGCAGGGTCGGAAACACCATATATTTT. Translation: CASSVGRVGNTIYF.

This clonotype was seen many times. The V gene is TRBV11-3, the J gene TRBJ2-1; D is ambiguous. Germline values: CDR1 SGHNT, CDR2 YENEEA. V lost 1 base and J 10 bases, leaving 11 bases between the germline ends. The CDR3 spans 13 residues. CDR3 sequence (DNA): TGTGCCAGCAGCTTAGCACCGCAAAGGGAGCAGTTCTTC. It codes for CASSLAPQREQFF.

J is TRBJ1-2 and V is TRBV20-1, with a tentative D call TRBD1 (5 bases). The CDR3 consists of 15 residues. Per the germline V gene, CDR1 is DFQATT and CDR2 is SNEGSKA (reference sequence). V gave up 3 bases and J gave up 5 bases, with 19 bases separating them. The CDR3 protein is CSARAIPVWGYGYTF. DNA of the CDR3: TGCAGTGCTAGGGCAATCCCTGTCTGGGGGTATGGCTACACCTTC.

The chain couples TRBV30 to TRBJ1-2; 7 bases map to TRBD1. V shed 4 bases, J shed 5 bases, and the junction held 16 bases outside the gene matches. The V gene's germline CDR1 is GTSNPN and CDR2 SVGIG (reference sequence). The CDR3 loop spans 16 amino acids. The CDR3 sequence is CAWTYPPAGGGYGYTF. The CDR3 DNA reads TGTGCCTGGACTTACCCCCCGGCAGGGGGTGGTTATGGCTACACCTTC.

This rearrangement joins TRBV7-2 to TRBJ2-7; TRBD1 agrees at 9 bases. The CDR3 has 15 amino acids. Trimming cost V 2 bases and J 4 bases; bases outside gene matches: 6. Germline V gives CDR1 SGHTA, CDR2 FQGNSA. CDR3 sequence reads: CASSLTGGSGYEQYF. The CDR3 coding sequence is TGTGCCAGCAGCTTAACAGGGGGCAGTGGATACGAGCAGTACTTC.

The chain combines TRBV4-1 with TRBJ2-1; D remains ambiguous. The CDR3 loop spans 9 amino acids. Trimming took 1 base from V and 14 from J, leaving 3 bases between them. Germline lookup yields CDR1 MGHRA and CDR2 YSYEKL. CDR3: CASSQVKFF. The CDR3 nucleotides are TGCGCCAGCAGCCAAGTTAAGTTCTTC.

The chain combines TRBV20-1 with TRBJ2-3; D is ambiguous. The V end lost 0 bases, the J end lost 2 bases, and 9 bases lay between the germline ends. Germline CDR1 DFQATT, CDR2 SNEGSKA (reference sequence). The CDR3 runs to 14 residues. CDR3 in DNA: TGCAGTGCTAGAGATCTGGGCATCACAGATACGCAGTATTTT. Protein sequence: CSARDLGITDTQYF.

In its sample, this clonotype was seen a few times. V usage is TRBV29-1 and J usage is TRBJ1-5, with 7 bases lining up with TRBD1. Germline-derived CDR1 and CDR2 are SQVTM and ANQGSEA. CDR3 length: 14 amino acids. V shed 7 bases and J 0 bases; nucleotides not matched to a gene: 6. Here the CDR3 reads CSARQGDSNQPQHF. As DNA, the CDR3 is TGCAGCGCTAGACAGGGAGATAGCAATCAGCCCCAGCATTTT.

V is TRBV6-1 and J is TRBJ2-1; unclear D gene. The CDR3 runs to 15 residues. Trimming stripped 4 bases from V and 8 bases from J, with 18 bases between. CDR1 is MNHNS, CDR2 SASEGT, per germline. CDR3 in amino acids: CASSVFGILRDEQFF. CDR3 sequence (DNA): TGTGCCAGCAGTGTATTTGGGATCCTCCGGGATGAGCAGTTCTTC.

The chain carries TRBV12-3 or TRBV12-4 and TRBJ2-2; unclear D gene. The V and J ends lost 6 bases and 1 base respectively, with 12 bases between them. CDR3 length: 15 residues. Written as DNA, the CDR3 is TGTGCCAGCAGGTCTAGGAGTTTGAACACCGGGGAGCTGTTTTTT. This translates into CASRSRSLNTGELFF.

There are a few counts of this clonotype. The chain is built from TRBV6-6 and TRBJ2-7, with D unclear. Germline V gene lookup returns CDR1 MNHNY and CDR2 SVGAGI (reference sequence). Trimming left V 5 bases short and J 4 bases short, with 12 bases between. The CDR3 has 13 amino acids. This chain's CDR3 is CASSAEPHYEQYV. CDR3 sequence (DNA): TGTGCCAGCAGTGCCGAACCTCATTACGAGCAGTACGTC.

This clonotype was found a few times. The chain employs TRBV20-1 and TRBJ2-5; D uncertain. CDR1 is DFQATT and CDR2 is SNEGSKA in the germline V gene (reference sequence). This CDR3 comprises 13 residues. Trimming left V 4 bases short and J 1 base short, with 10 bases between. CDR3 loop: CSATRPLQETQYF. Here the CDR3 DNA reads TGCAGTGCTACCCGCCCACTCCAAGAGACCCAGTACTTC.

This clonotype was seen ten or more times. The gene calls are TRBV5-1 and TRBJ2-3, with 7 bases fitting TRBD1. Trimming removed 4 bases from V and 2 bases from J; junction bases left unmatched: 7. Germline V gene lookup returns CDR1 SGHRS and CDR2 YFSETQ. The CDR3 has 15 amino acids. The CDR3 nucleotides read TGCGCCAGCAGCCTAATGGGACAGTACACAGATACGCAGTATTTT. Residues: CASSLMGQYTDTQYF.

In its sample, this clonotype was seen a few times. The chain couples TRBV4-2 to TRBJ2-7, with 8 positions matching TRBD2. CDR3 size: 18 residues. V gave up 4 bases and J gave up 2 bases; unmatched junction bases: 16. Germline CDR1 LGHNA, CDR2 YNFKEQ. CDR3 loop: CASSLPLRNSGKPYEQYV. CDR3 bases: TGTGCCAGCAGCCTACCCCTCCGAAATAGCGGGAAACCCTACGAGCAGTACGTC.

The chain uses TRBV7-3 and TRBJ2-1; 8 bases are a match to TRBD2. Germline CDR1 SGHTA, CDR2 FQGTGA. V lost 2 bases to trimming and J lost 0 bases; unmatched junction nucleotides: 12. The CDR3 extends over 19 amino acids. The CDR3 DNA is TGTGCCAGCAGCTTAGAGGTCGGAGCGGGGGACCCCTCCTACAATGAGCAGTTCTTC. It encodes CASSLEVGAGDPSYNEQFF. The full variable domain, completed using reference TRBV7-3 and TRBJ2-1, is GAGVSQTPSNKVTEKGKYVELRCDPISGHTALYWYRQSLGQGPEFLIYFQGTGAADDSGLPNDRFFAVRPEGSVSTLKIQRTERGDSAVYLCASSLEVGAGDPSYNEQFFGPGTRLTVL.

The table lists this clonotype with a few counts. CDR3 protein: CSARERGTTKNIQYF. CDR3 sequence (DNA): TGCAGTGCTAGAGAGCGGGGAACGACTAAAAACATTCAGTACTTC. The genes are TRBV20-1 and TRBJ2-4; perhaps TRBD2 as D (6 bases). Trimming took off 0 bases at V and 4 bases at J, with 13 bases between the two ends. The length of the CDR3 is 15 residues. Germline V gene lookup returns CDR1 DFQATT and CDR2 SNEGSKA (reference sequence).

This clonotype was seen just once. The V gene is TRBV15, the J gene TRBJ2-5, with D unclear. The CDR3 has 12 residues. The V and J ends lost 3 bases and 2 bases respectively, with 4 bases between them. Per the germline V gene, CDR1 is LNHNV and CDR2 is YYDKDF (reference sequence). CDR3 sequence (DNA): TGTGCCACCAGCAGCGAGCAAGAGACCCAGTACTTC. Amino acid sequence: CATSSEQETQYF. Supplemented by reference TRBV15 and TRBJ2-5, the full variable domain reads DAMVIQNPRYQVTQFGKPVTLSCSQTLNHNVMYWYQQKSSQAPKLLFHYYDKDFNNEADTPDNFQSRRPNTSFCFLDIRSPGLGDTAMYLCATSSEQETQYFGPGTRLLVL.

This clonotype was seen many times. The chain uses TRBV7-9 and TRBJ2-7; D call uncertain. Germline CDR1 SEHNR, CDR2 FQNEAQ (reference sequence). This CDR3 is 12 amino acids long. The ends were cut back, 5 bases at V and 0 bases at J, with 5 bases in the middle. The CDR3 DNA reads as TGTGCCAGCAGCATGAGCTCCTACGAGCAGTACGTC. Translated: CASSMSSYEQYV.